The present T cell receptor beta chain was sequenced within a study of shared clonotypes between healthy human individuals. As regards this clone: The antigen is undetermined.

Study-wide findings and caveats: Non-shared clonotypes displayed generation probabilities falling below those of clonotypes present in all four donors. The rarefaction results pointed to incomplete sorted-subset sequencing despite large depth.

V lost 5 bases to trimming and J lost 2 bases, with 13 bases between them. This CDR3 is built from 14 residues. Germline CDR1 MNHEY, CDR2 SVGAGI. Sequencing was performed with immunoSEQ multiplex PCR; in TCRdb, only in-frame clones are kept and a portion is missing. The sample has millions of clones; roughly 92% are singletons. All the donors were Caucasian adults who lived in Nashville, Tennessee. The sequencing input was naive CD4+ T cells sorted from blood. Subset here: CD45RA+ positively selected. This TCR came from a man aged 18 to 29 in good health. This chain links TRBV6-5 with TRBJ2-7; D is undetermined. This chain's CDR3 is CASSPYTDPYEQYF. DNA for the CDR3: TGTGCCAGCAGTCCTTACACGGATCCCTACGAGCAGTACTTC.